Each of the 11 T cell receptor beta chains below was sequenced from the same sample in a study of blood T cells in healthy people across ages (dated by TCRdb to the mid-2010s). Receptors were amplified or captured by 5' RACE. The sequencer was an Illumina HiSeq 2500. The second PCR ran for about 7 to 11 cycles and used a J-beta primer mix along with a sample-barcoded 5' primer. TCRdb's own reprocessing of the public reads used fastp at Q25 and MiXCR and kept productive beta chains. For every CDR3 protein sequence, its rows merge into one entry that carries the most common genes and DNA. The sample table contains some 640,000 distinct CDR3 sequences; only one count was recorded for 25% to 35% of them. The biggest ten clones account for 15% to 19% of the sample. Specimen: blood. These receptors came from a woman aged 80 or over in good health.

This clonotype was seen a handful of times. Being one base from a much bigger clone, this may be a read error. The V call is TRBV7-2, the J call TRBJ1-2; D is perhaps TRBD1 (6 bases). This CDR3 has 15 residues. V was cut by 4 bases and J by 8 bases, with 20 bases left in between. The germline V gene encodes CDR1 SGHTA and CDR2 FQGNSA. CDR3 residues: CASSSDPTGRGGYTF. The CDR3 DNA reads TGTGCCAGCAGCTCCGACCCTACAGGGCGCGGCGGCTACACCTTC.

This clonotype was found many times. The chain employs TRBV5-6 and TRBJ2-1; the D gene is possibly TRBD1 (6 bases). Germline CDR1 is SGHDT and CDR2 is YYEEEE. The V gene lost 4 bases and the J gene lost 4 bases, with 15 bases spanning the gap. The CDR3 sequence is 15 residues long. This CDR3 reads CASSGTGTHYNEQFF. The CDR3 DNA is TGTGCCAGCAGCGGAACCGGGACACATTACAATGAGCAGTTCTTC.

The V gene is TRBV14, the J gene TRBJ1-1, with D perhaps matching TRBD1 (6 bases). Germline V gives CDR1 SGHDN, CDR2 FVKESK. The CDR3 extends over 15 amino acids. V lost 2 bases and J lost 5, with 15 bases in between. The DNA of the CDR3 is TGTGCCAGCAGCCAAAATCGAGGGGGGGGGACTGAAGCTTTCTTT. Translated: CASSQNRGGGTEAFF.

This clonotype has a count of ten or more. The genes are TRBV18 and TRBJ2-5; 8 nucleotides agree with TRBD1. CDR1 is KGHSH and CDR2 is LQKENI in the germline V gene. Trimming removed 8 bases from V and 2 bases from J; junction bases left unmatched: 7. The CDR3 is 14 residues long. The CDR3 sequence is CASSPRTGQETQYF. Here the CDR3 DNA reads TGTGCCAGCAGCCCACGGACAGGGCAAGAGACCCAGTACTTC.

Many counts were recorded for this clonotype. This chain uses TRBV5-1 with TRBJ1-1; the D is unclear. Germline CDR1 and CDR2: SGHRS and YFSETQ. There are 13 residues in the CDR3. The CDR3 nucleotides are TGCGCATCGAAGGAGACGATGAACACTGAAGCTTTCTTT. Residues: CASKETMNTEAFF.

The chain has TRBV20-1 and TRBJ2-7; D may be TRBD1 or TRBD2 (5 bases each). The CDR3 covers 14 residues. CDR1 DFQATT and CDR2 SNEGSKA come from the germline V gene (reference sequence). The V and J ends lost 3 bases and 2 bases respectively, with 14 bases between them. CDR3 region: CSARSGTAAYEQYF. The CDR3 region has the DNA TGCAGTGCTAGGTCCGGGACGGCTGCCTACGAGCAGTACTTC.

This clonotype has ten or more counts. V usage is TRBV6-1 and J usage is TRBJ2-5; unclear D gene. Germline CDR1 reads MNHNS; CDR2 reads SASEGT. CDR3 length: 13 residues. V was cut by 7 bases and J by 1 base, with 10 bases left in between. The CDR3 here is CASTRRPQETQYF. The CDR3 DNA reads TGTGCCAGCACCCGACGGCCCCAAGAGACCCAGTACTTC.

This clonotype came up many times. This chain uses TRBV5-1 with TRBJ2-5, with TRBD1 matching 9 bases. Germline assignment: CDR1 SGHRS and CDR2 YFSETQ. V was pared by 4 bases and J by 5 bases, with 6 bases of the junction left unmatched. This CDR3 has 14 amino acids. Here the CDR3 DNA reads TGCGCCAGCAGCCGGGGGACAGGGATGGAGACCCAGTACTTC. It codes for CASSRGTGMETQYF.

This clonotype was counted many times. The chain recombines TRBV4-2 with TRBJ2-1, with D perhaps matching TRBD2 (6 bases). V was cut by 0 bases and J by 4 bases, with 22 bases left in between. Germline V lookup: CDR1 LGHNA, CDR2 YNFKEQ. This CDR3 spans 19 amino acids. CDR3 amino acids: CASSQETGRAGGGYNEQFF. The CDR3, as DNA: TGTGCCAGCAGCCAAGAGACTGGCAGGGCTGGTGGGGGGTACAATGAGCAGTTCTTC.

On this clonotype: This sequence may be a read error, since a much larger clone differs from it by one base. The V gene is TRBV4-2, the J gene TRBJ2-7; a weak D match, TRBD2 (7 bases). Germline V CDR1 and CDR2: LGHNA, YNFKEQ. The CDR3 extends over 18 amino acids. Written as DNA, the CDR3 is TGTGCCAACAGCCGAGGTCAAAGGGGGGCGGGGGAGCCCTACGAGCAGTACTTC. It translates to CANSRGQRGAGEPYEQYF.

V gene TRBV7-2 combines with J gene TRBJ2-5; D perhaps matches TRBD2 (5 bases). CDR3 length: 15 amino acids. In germline, CDR1 is SGHTA, CDR2 FQGNSA. The V end lost 9 bases, the J end lost 11 bases, and 28 bases lay between the germline ends. CDR3 protein: CASQQVRTRKGEQYF. The CDR3 DNA is TGTGCCAGTCAGCAGGTCCGGACTCGTAAGGGTGAGCAGTACTTC. The variable domain in full, completed from reference TRBV7-2 and TRBJ2-5, reads GAGVSQSPSNKVTEKGKDVELRCDPISGHTALYWYRQSLGQGLEFLIYFQGNSAPDKSGLPSDRFSAERTGGSVSTLTIQRTQQEDSAVYLCASQQVRTRKGEQYFGPGTRLLVL.